This T cell receptor beta chain was recovered during a study of graft-versus-host responses after intestinal transplantation. Study background: Anti-thymocyte globulin served as induction for all recipients, who then took tacrolimus and steroids for two to three years.

Sequencing was performed with immunoSEQ multiplex PCR; in TCRdb, only in-frame clones are kept and a portion is missing. Among about 70,000 clones listed, roughly 87% were seen once. Trimming shortened V by 5 bases and J by 5 bases, and 13 bases separated the two germline ends. This CDR3 comprises 13 residues. Germline V gives CDR1 SGHAT, CDR2 FQNNGV. Study-level findings and limits: Peak levels of circulating GvH clones tracked with early post-transplant HvG declines. High graft-versus-host to host-versus-graft clonal ratios were found in allografts of patients who had graft-donor T cell macrochimerism.

Comment on this clone: Its antigen remains unidentified.

This rearrangement joins TRBV11-2 to TRBJ2-7; D may be TRBD1 (5 bases). The specimen was unstimulated CD8+ T cells sorted from spleen or lymph node cells, collected before intestinal transplant. This TCR derives from a human donor who received an intestinal transplant. The CDR3 sequence: CASSPKTADEQYF. The CDR3 DNA reads TGTGCCAGCAGCCCCAAGACAGCCGACGAGCAGTACTTC. Drawing the rest from reference TRBV11-2 and TRBJ2-7, the complete variable domain is EAGVAQSPRYKIIEKRQSVAFWCNPISGHATLYWYQQILGQGPKLLIQFQNNGVVDDSQLPKDRFSAERLKGVDSTLKIQPAKLEDSAVYLCASSPKTADEQYFGPGTRLTVT.